This entry features one TCR beta chain sequence. The antigen remains unidentified. The data were taken from a study of CD8+ T cells in alopecia areata. Broader study findings: TCR sharing was clearer in mice than between patients, perhaps partly owing to patient HLA diversity. Higher clonality was seen in lesional scalp than in normal scalp, especially in alopecia totalis/universalis.

The CDR3 is made up of 16 amino acids. Germline V gene lookup returns CDR1 SGHRS and CDR2 YFSETQ. V was shortened by 0 bases and J by 10 bases, with 17 bases between the two germline ends. RNA was isolated and reverse transcribed to cDNA, the sequencing template. Assay: immunoSEQ multiplex PCR; the TCRdb copy retains only in-frame clones and omits some. The sample yields about 180,000 clones, about 63% seen once. The rearrangement joins TRBV5-1 to TRBJ1-6; TRBD1 might be the D (6 bases). The sample in question was CD4+ T cells sorted from blood, obtained at week 0. This TCR came from a human donor with alopecia areata. The DNA for the CDR3 is TGCGCCAGCAGCTTGGTGGGGGCGCAGCTAGGGTCACCCCTCCACTTT. It is translated as CASSLVGAQLGSPLHF.